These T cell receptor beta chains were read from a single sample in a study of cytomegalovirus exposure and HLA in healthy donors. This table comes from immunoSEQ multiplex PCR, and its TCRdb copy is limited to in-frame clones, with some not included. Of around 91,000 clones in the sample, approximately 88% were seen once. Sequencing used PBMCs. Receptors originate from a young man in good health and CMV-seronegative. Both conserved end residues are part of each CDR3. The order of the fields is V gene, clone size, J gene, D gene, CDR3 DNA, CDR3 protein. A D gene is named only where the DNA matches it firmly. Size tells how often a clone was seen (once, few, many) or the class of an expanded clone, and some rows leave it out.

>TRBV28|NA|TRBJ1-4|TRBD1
TGTGCCAGCAGTTTGGGGCGACAGGGTAATGAAAAACTGTTTTTT
CASSLGRQGNEKLFF
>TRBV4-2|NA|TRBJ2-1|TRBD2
TGTGCCAGCAGCCTCAGGACTAGCGGGAGGGACAATGAGCAGTTCTTC
CASSLRTSGRDNEQFF
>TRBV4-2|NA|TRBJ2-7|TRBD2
TGTGCCAGCAGCCCTCAGGGGGTAGCGGGAGCCGGGCAGTACTTC
CASSPQGVAGAGQYF
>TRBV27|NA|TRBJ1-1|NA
TGTGCCAGCAGTTTGGCCTCTACGGGGGACACTGAAGCTTTCTTT
CASSLASTGDTEAFF
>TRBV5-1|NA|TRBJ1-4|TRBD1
TGCGCCAGCAGCTTGGGGACAGGGGAAAAACTGTTTTTT
CASSLGTGEKLFF
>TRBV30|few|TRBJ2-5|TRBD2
TGTGCCTGGAGTGTCACCGGGACTAGCGGGAGGAAGACCCAGTACTTC
CAWSVTGTSGRKTQYF
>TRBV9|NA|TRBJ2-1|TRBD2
TGTGCCAGCAGCGACCGACTAGCGCCCTACAATGAGCAGTTCTTC
CASSDRLAPYNEQFF
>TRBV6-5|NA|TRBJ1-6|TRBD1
TGTGCCAGCAGAAGACAGGGACTTAATTCACCCCTCCACTTT
CASRRQGLNSPLHF
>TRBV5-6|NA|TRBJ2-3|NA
TGTGCCAGCAGCTCCACCTTGACGGGGACAGATACGCAGTATTTT
CASSSTLTGTDTQYF
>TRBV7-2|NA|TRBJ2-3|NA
TGTGCCAGCAGCTCAGACAGGTTAAGCACAGATACGCAGTATTTT
CASSSDRLSTDTQYF
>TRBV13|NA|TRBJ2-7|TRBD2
TGTGCCAGCAGCCGCGGTGGACTAGGGGCCTACGAGCAGTACTTC
CASSRGGLGAYEQYF
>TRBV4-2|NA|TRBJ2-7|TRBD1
TGTGCCAGCAGTAGAACAGGGGGTAGACGGGAGCAGTACTTC
CASSRTGGRREQYF
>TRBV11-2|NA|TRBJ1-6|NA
TGTGCCAGCAGCCCCCGAAGACTGAGCTCCTATAATTCACCCCTCCACTTT
CASSPRRLSSYNSPLHF
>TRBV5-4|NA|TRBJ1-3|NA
TGTGCCAGCATCCTGACAGACGCGGAACGCGGCACCATATATTTT
CASILTDAERGTIYF
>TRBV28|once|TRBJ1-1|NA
TGTGCCAGCAGTTTAAGCAGGGGAGAGACTGAAGCTTTCTTT
CASSLSRGETEAFF
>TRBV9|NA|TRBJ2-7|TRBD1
TGTGCCAGCAGCGTAGGGACAGGGGGCGCGGCCGAGCAGTACTTC
CASSVGTGGAAEQYF
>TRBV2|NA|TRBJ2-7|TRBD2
TGTGCCAGCGGGCCTAGCGGGGTAATCGAGCAGTACTTC
CASGPSGVIEQYF
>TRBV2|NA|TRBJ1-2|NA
TGTGCCAGCGGGGAGACAGGAGTTAACTATGGCTACACCTTC
CASGETGVNYGYTF
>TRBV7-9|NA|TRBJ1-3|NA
TGTGCCAGCAGCACCCCCTCCCCCGGGGGAAGAGGAAACACCATATATTTT
CASSTPSPGGRGNTIYF
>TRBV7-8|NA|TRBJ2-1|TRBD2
TGTGCCAGCAGCTTAGCCCTCGGGACTAGCGGGAGGGCCGGGCAGTTCTTC
CASSLALGTSGRAGQFF
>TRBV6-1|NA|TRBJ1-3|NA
TGTGCCAGCAGTGGAATGGGGGGCTCTGGAAACACCATATATTTT
CASSGMGGSGNTIYF
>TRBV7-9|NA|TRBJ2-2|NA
TGTGCCAGCAGGGGGCTAGGCAACACCGGGGAGCTGTTTTTT
CASRGLGNTGELFF
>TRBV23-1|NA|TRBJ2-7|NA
TGCGCCAGCAGTCAATCGAGGGGGATTTCTCGCGAGCAGTACTTC
CASSQSRGISREQYF
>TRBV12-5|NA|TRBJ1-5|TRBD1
TGTGCTAGTGGTCTGGGACAGGATAATCAGCCCCAGCATTTT
CASGLGQDNQPQHF
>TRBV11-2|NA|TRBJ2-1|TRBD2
TGTGCCAGCACCAACGCCTCGGGACTAGCGGGAGTTTGGGAGCAGTTCTTC
CASTNASGLAGVWEQFF
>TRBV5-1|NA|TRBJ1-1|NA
TGCGCCAGCAGCGAACCGGGGGGATCCACTGAAGCTTTCTTT
CASSEPGGSTEAFF
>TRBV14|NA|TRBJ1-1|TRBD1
TGTGCCAGCACCCCTCCGGGACAGGGGATAGACATGAACACTGAAGCTTTCTTT
CASTPPGQGIDMNTEAFF
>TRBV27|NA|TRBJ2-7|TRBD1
TGTGCCAGCAGTTTATCCCCGGGACAGGGTGGCCTAGCGGCCTACGAGCAGTACTTC
CASSLSPGQGGLAAYEQYF
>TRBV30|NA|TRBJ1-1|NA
TGTGCCTGGACTCCGAGCACTGAAGCTTTCTTT
CAWTPSTEAFF
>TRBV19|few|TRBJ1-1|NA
TGTGCCAGTAGTATATTGGAGGGCACTGAAGCTTTCTTT
CASSILEGTEAFF
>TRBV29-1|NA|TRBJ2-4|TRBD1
TGCAGCGTGACTTTAAGGGACAGGGGTTGGAACATTCAGTACTTC
CSVTLRDRGWNIQYF
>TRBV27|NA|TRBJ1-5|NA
TGTGCCAGCAGTTTAGGGGGGGCCCAGCCCCAGCATTTT
CASSLGGAQPQHF
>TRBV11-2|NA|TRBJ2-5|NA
TGTGCCAGCAGCTTCAGAGGCCGTTCGGAGACCCAGTACTTC
CASSFRGRSETQYF
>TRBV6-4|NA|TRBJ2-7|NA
TGTGCCAGCAGTGACTCAATGGAGGGCGAGCAGTACTTC
CASSDSMEGEQYF
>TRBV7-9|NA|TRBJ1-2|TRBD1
TGTGCCAGCAGCTTCCGGGACAGAACTAACTATGGCTACACCTTC
CASSFRDRTNYGYTF
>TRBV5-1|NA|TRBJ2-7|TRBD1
TGCGCCAGCAGCCCAGACAGGGGTAGCCCCTACGAGCAGTACTTC
CASSPDRGSPYEQYF
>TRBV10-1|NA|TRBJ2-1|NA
TGCGCCAGCAGCTCGAGGTCTTTTAATGAGCAGTTCTTC
CASSSRSFNEQFF
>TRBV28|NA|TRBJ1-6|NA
TGTGCCAGCAGTTTGGGGTCGGGGGGAGGATATAATTCACCCCTCCACTTT
CASSLGSGGGYNSPLHF